A selection of T cell receptor beta chains follows, all from one sample in a study of shared clonotypes between healthy human individuals. Measured with immunoSEQ multiplex PCR; TCRdb has only the in-frame clones, and not every one. The data contain about 1.1 million clones, 70% to 80% of them singletons. The sequencing input was memory CD4+ T cells from PBMCs. The receptors stem from a man aged 18 to 30 in good health. Some clones in this sample may be carry-over from other donors' samples. CDR3s include the opening cysteine and the closing phenylalanine or tryptophan.

CDR3 length	V gene	J gene	CDR3 protein
14	TRBV11-3	TRBJ2-3	CASSLETGSDTQYF
13	TRBV28	TRBJ1-3	CASEGLLRNTIYF
15	TRBV7-9	TRBJ2-6	CASSHTGAGANVLTF
12	TRBV28	TRBJ1-5	CASRDRHQPQHF
16	TRBV11-3	TRBJ2-1	CASSLEGSITYNEQFF
16	TRBV25-1	TRBJ2-3	CASSEVKGFFSDTQYF
13	TRBV6-6	TRBJ2-5	CASSPPAGETQYF
13	TRBV2	TRBJ1-3	CASSGAAGDTIYF
15	TRBV6-1	TRBJ2-7	CASSTPRGLSYEQYF
15	TRBV5-1	TRBJ1-1	CASSLLGQGNTEAFF
12	TRBV28	TRBJ2-3	CASRPSTDTQYF
12	TRBV6-4	TRBJ1-2	CASSDSVGGYTF
11	TRBV28	TRBJ2-7	CASSLLREQYF
15	TRBV5-6	TRBJ2-5	CASSSGRQIQETQYF
16	TRBV2	TRBJ1-4	CASRLQGAITNEKLFF
15	TRBV27	TRBJ2-7	CASRYRGPSSYEQYF
12	TRBV29-1	TRBJ2-7	CSVESGTYEQYF